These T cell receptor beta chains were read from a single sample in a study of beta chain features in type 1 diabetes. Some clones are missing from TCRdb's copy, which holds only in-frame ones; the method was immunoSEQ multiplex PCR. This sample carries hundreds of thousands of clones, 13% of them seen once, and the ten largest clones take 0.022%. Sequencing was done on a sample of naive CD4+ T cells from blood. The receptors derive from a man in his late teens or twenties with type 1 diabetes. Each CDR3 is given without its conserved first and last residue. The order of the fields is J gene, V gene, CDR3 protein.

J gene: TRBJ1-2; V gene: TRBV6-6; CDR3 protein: ASSERTEGYT
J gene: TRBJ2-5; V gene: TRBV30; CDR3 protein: AWSVMGQGGETQY
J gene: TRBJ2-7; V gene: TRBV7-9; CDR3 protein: ASSPTYEQY
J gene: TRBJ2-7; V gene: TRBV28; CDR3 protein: ASSRTTMGEQY
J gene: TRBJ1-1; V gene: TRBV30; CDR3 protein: AWTSRGKTEAF
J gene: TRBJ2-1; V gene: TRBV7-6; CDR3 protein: ASSLGQGTHNEQF
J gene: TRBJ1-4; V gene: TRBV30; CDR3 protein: ALERGTNEKLF
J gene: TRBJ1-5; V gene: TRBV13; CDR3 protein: ASSLGEEKPQH
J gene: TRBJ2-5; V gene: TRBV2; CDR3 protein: ASSERGTEQETQY
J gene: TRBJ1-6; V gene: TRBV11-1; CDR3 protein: ASSFRQGDSPLH
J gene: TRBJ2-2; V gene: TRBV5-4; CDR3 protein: ASSLPRGNTGELF